This T cell receptor (beta chain) was identified in a study of patients and donors after allogeneic stem cell transplantation. The CDR3 is 14 residues long. The germline CDR1 and CDR2 sequences are SEHNR and FQNEAQ (reference sequence). V lost 2 bases, J lost 6 bases, and 6 bases stayed unmatched. One entry per CDR3 protein results from TCRdb running MiXCR on the RT-PCR reads. The sample has roughly 200,000 distinct CDR3 sequences, about 38% seen once; the top ten hold 9.5% to 13%. The source is a human donor who was either an allogeneic HSCT recipient or a stem cell or donor lymphocyte infusion donor (not recorded which). It is not recorded whose cells these are; they may come from a transplant donor. Source material: blood, either unsorted or a sorted T cell fraction (not recorded which). The chain carries TRBV7-9 and TRBJ2-7, with TRBD2 matching 8 bases. CDR3 DNA sequence: TGTGCCAGCAGCTTATTGTCTAGCGGGTCCGAGCAGTACTTC. This encodes CASSLLSSGSEQYF.